This T cell receptor (beta chain) originates from a study of blood T cell repertoires in COVID-19. Looking at the study overall: Some COVID-19 samples were acute and others convalescent; all came from the United States, Italy and Spain. In each case, the material was cDNA or gDNA derived from T cells, B-cell-depleted T cells, or PBMCs.

Living in 24 US areas, the participants were between roughly 18 and 90 years of age. Membership in each cohort depended on participant-reported clinical history. The germline V gene encodes CDR1 MDHEN and CDR2 SYDVKM. The CDR3 spans 16 residues. The V gene lost 4 bases and the J gene lost 2 bases, with 15 bases spanning the gap. This table comes from immunoSEQ multiplex PCR, and its TCRdb copy is limited to in-frame clones, with some not included. This sample carries some 190,000 clones, 80% of them seen once, and the ten largest clones take approximately 14%. The V and J genes are TRBV28 and TRBJ1-3; D unresolved. Input material: PBMCs or T cells enriched from blood (not recorded which). This clonotype was obtained from a man in his 60s who had been exposed to COVID-19. CDR3 loop: CASSSVPVVTGNTIYF. The CDR3 nucleotides read TGTGCCAGCAGTTCCGTTCCGGTCGTCACTGGAAACACCATATATTTT.